What follows is one T cell receptor (beta chain) and its context. As processed by the authors: Estimation of nucleated cell counts was performed using reference gene primer amplification. Sequencing was performed with immunoSEQ multiplex PCR; in TCRdb, only in-frame clones are kept and a portion is missing. The V and J calls and clone size were taken over from that table, and D and trimming were inferred from the DNA. Among approximately 240,000 clones listed, approximately 90% were seen once. This sample was taken from a study of blood T cell repertoires in COVID-19. V gave up 0 bases and J gave up 3 bases; unmatched junction bases: 4. The CDR3 is 16 residues long. CDR1 MNHEY and CDR2 SVGEGT come from the germline V gene.

The clonotype originates from a young woman who had recovered from COVID-19. The source material was PBMCs or T cells enriched from blood (not recorded which). The chain joins TRBV6-2 or TRBV6-3 to TRBJ1-1, with TRBD1 matching 10 bases. The chain's CDR3 is CASSYSEDRGYTEAFF. CDR3 in DNA: TGTGCCAGCAGTTACTCGGAGGACAGGGGGTACACTGAAGCTTTCTTT.